The 27 T cell receptor beta chains below come from one sample, sequenced in a study of blood T cell repertoires in COVID-19. The table came from immunoSEQ multiplex PCR; TCRdb's copy has only in-frame clones and leaves some out. Of some 240,000 clones in the sample, about 91% are singletons; the top ten hold less than 5%. The sequencing input was peripheral blood. All receptors come from a woman aged 40 to 50 who had recovered from COVID-19.

The CDR3 reads CASLPEAGDDEQFF. The CDR3 nucleotides are TGTGCCAGCCTCCCTGAGGCGGGAGATGACGAGCAGTTCTTC. The V gene is TRBV27, the J gene TRBJ2-1; 7 nucleotides align to TRBD2. The CDR3 runs 14 residues. V shed 8 bases, J shed 10 bases, and the junction held 14 bases outside the gene matches. Germline V gene sequence: CDR1 MNHEY, CDR2 SMNVEV (reference sequence).

CDR3 in amino acids: CASTGASPNTGELFF. The CDR3 DNA reads as TGTGCCAGCACAGGGGCCTCGCCGAACACCGGGGAGCTGTTTTTT. The V and J genes are TRBV13 and TRBJ2-2, with D perhaps matching TRBD1 (6 bases). There are 15 residues in the CDR3. CDR1 PRHDT and CDR2 FYEKMQ come from the germline V gene (reference sequence). Trimming cost V 7 bases and J 0 bases, with 12 bases left between them.

The chain links TRBV7-3 to TRBJ2-2; D is perhaps TRBD1 (5 bases). Deletions cut 6 bases from V and 0 bases from J, with 14 bases between. Germline CDR1 and CDR2: SGHTA and FQGTGA. CDR3 size: 16 residues. CDR3 sequence reads: CASSFRASPNTGELFF. The CDR3 region has the DNA TGTGCCAGCAGTTTCAGGGCAAGTCCGAACACCGGGGAGCTGTTTTTT. The full variable domain, with the rest looked up from reference TRBV7-3 and TRBJ2-2, is GAGVSQTPSNKVTEKGKYVELRCDPISGHTALYWYRQSLGQGPEFLIYFQGTGAADDSGLPNDRFFAVRPEGSVSTLKIQRTERGDSAVYLCASSFRASPNTGELFFGEGSRLTVL.

The chain has TRBV24-1 and TRBJ1-5; 7 positions match TRBD1. Germline V gene data show CDR1 as KGHDR and CDR2 as SFDVKD. The CDR3 spans 16 residues. After removal of 3 bases from V and 4 bases from J, the junction contained 8 bases not matched to a gene. The CDR3 nucleotides are TGTGCCACCAGTGATCCCCGACAGGGAACAAATCAGCCCCAGCATTTT. Translated: CATSDPRQGTNQPQHF.

This clone has only a few counts. V usage is TRBV27 and J usage is TRBJ1-4; D not resolved. V lost 5 bases and J 7 bases, leaving 14 bases between the germline ends. Germline V gene sequence: CDR1 MNHEY, CDR2 SMNVEV (reference sequence). The CDR3 loop spans 14 amino acids. The CDR3 loop reads CASSPSVMREKLFF. CDR3 nucleotide sequence: TGTGCCAGCAGTCCCTCGGTGATGCGTGAAAAACTGTTTTTT. Together with reference TRBV27 and TRBJ1-4, the CDR3 gives the full variable domain: EAQVTQNPRYLITVTGKKLTVTCSQNMNHEYMSWYRQDPGLGLRQIYYSMNVEVTDKGDVPEGYKVSRKEKRNFPLILESPSPNQTSLYFCASSPSVMREKLFFGSGTQLSVL.

The rearrangement uses TRBV6-5 and TRBJ2-7; TRBD1 is a possible D gene (7 bases). The CDR3 is made up of 13 amino acids. CDR1 MNHEY and CDR2 SVGAGI come from the germline V gene. V was pared by 6 bases and J by 6 bases, with 15 bases between. CDR3 amino acids: CASRRGQSGEQYV. The CDR3 nucleotides are TGTGCCAGCAGGCGGGGACAGTCTGGCGAGCAGTACGTC.

The V gene is TRBV7-5, the J gene TRBJ2-5; the table calls TRBD1, which could not be checked here. TRBV7-5 is labeled a pseudogene. The CDR3 loop spans 17 amino acids. The CDR3, as DNA: TGTGCCAGGCCTTCCGGACAGGGCATAGCGTACCAAGAGACCCAGTACTTC. Protein: CARPSGQGIAYQETQYF.

This clone was seen more than once but under ten times. V and J are TRBV28 and TRBJ2-7; tentative D call: TRBD2 (6 bases). The germline gives CDR1 MDHEN, CDR2 SYDVKM. V was cut by 5 bases and J by 2 bases, with 13 bases left in between. The CDR3 totals 14 residues. Here the CDR3 reads CASSGAGTPYEQYF. The CDR3 region has the DNA TGTGCCAGCAGTGGGGCAGGGACTCCCTACGAGCAGTACTTC.

This chain joins TRBV27 and TRBJ1-5, with D uncertain. Germline CDR1 and CDR2: MNHEY and SMNVEV (reference sequence). V lost 6 bases and J lost 4, with 16 bases in between. The CDR3 extends over 15 amino acids. CDR3 DNA: TGTGCCAGCAGCCCACGACCGGGGTTTAATCAGCCCCAGCATTTT. Amino acid sequence: CASSPRPGFNQPQHF.

The chain recombines TRBV28 with TRBJ1-4; D call uncertain. Germline lookup yields CDR1 MDHEN and CDR2 SYDVKM. Trimming shortened V by 1 base and J by 7 bases, and 7 bases separated the two germline ends. CDR3 length: 13 amino acids. CDR3 in amino acids: CASSLSGVEKLFF. The CDR3 nucleotides are TGTGCCAGCAGTTTATCCGGGGTTGAAAAACTGTTTTTT.

The rearrangement links TRBV11-2 to TRBJ1-1, with TRBD1 as a possible D gene (5 bases). This CDR3 has 15 residues. Germline assignment: CDR1 SGHAT and CDR2 FQNNGV. Trimming stripped 4 bases from V and 0 bases from J, with 12 bases between. The CDR3 DNA follows: TGTGCCAGCAGCTCCTCGACAGAAATGAACACTGAAGCTTTCTTT. Encoded protein: CASSSSTEMNTEAFF. Combining the CDR3 with reference TRBV11-2 and TRBJ1-1 gives the whole variable domain EAGVAQSPRYKIIEKRQSVAFWCNPISGHATLYWYQQILGQGPKLLIQFQNNGVVDDSQLPKDRFSAERLKGVDSTLKIQPAKLEDSAVYLCASSSSTEMNTEAFFGQGTRLTVV.

V is TRBV5-1 and J is TRBJ1-1, with D tentatively TRBD1 (5 bases). In germline, CDR1 is SGHRS, CDR2 YFSETQ. This CDR3 is 15 amino acids long. Trimming took 1 base from V and 5 from J, leaving 15 bases between them. As DNA, the CDR3 is TGCGCCAGCAGCTTGTTAGGAGGGGTAAGGACTGAAGCTTTCTTT. This gives the protein CASSLLGGVRTEAFF.

This clone was picked up one time. The rearrangement uses TRBV6-5 and TRBJ1-3; D unclear. The germline V gene encodes CDR1 MNHEY and CDR2 SVGAGI. The CDR3 has 15 amino acids. Deletions cut 0 bases from V and 0 bases from J, with 6 bases between. The CDR3 reads CASSYSASSGNTIYF. The CDR3 region has the DNA TGTGCCAGCAGTTACTCGGCCAGCTCTGGAAACACCATATATTTT.

This chain links TRBV7-9 with TRBJ2-5; 7 nucleotides agree with TRBD2. Trimming took 5 bases from V and 1 from J; bases not matched to a gene: 10. This CDR3 has 16 amino acids. Germline CDR1 SEHNR, CDR2 FQNEAQ (reference sequence). This CDR3 is CASSPPGRAVQETQYF. CDR3 nucleotide sequence: TGTGCCAGCAGCCCTCCGGGGAGGGCTGTCCAAGAGACCCAGTACTTC.

This clone was observed a handful of times. The chain has TRBV14 and TRBJ2-7, with D hard to call. This CDR3 comprises 12 residues. The germline V gene encodes CDR1 SGHDN and CDR2 FVKESK. Trimming pared 4 bases from V and 2 bases from J, leaving 6 bases between. The CDR3 DNA follows: TGTGCCAGCAGCCCGCGTACCTACGAGCAGTACTTC. Protein product: CASSPRTYEQYF.

This clone was seen just once. The chain carries TRBV30 and TRBJ2-7; the match to TRBD2 covers 7 bases. Germline V gene data show CDR1 as GTSNPN and CDR2 as SVGIG (reference sequence). V was pared by 5 bases and J by 3 bases, with 4 bases of the junction left unmatched. This CDR3 is 12 amino acids long. The CDR3 sequence is CAWGTTDYEQYF. The CDR3 DNA reads as TGTGCCTGGGGGACTACGGACTACGAGCAGTACTTC.

The CDR3 DNA follows: TGTGCCAGCAGCTCCGGGACAGGGGTTTACGAGCAGTACGTC. Amino acid sequence: CASSSGTGVYEQYV. This chain links TRBV11-2 with TRBJ2-7; 10 bases align to TRBD1. There are 14 residues in the CDR3. Looked up from germline, CDR1 is SGHAT and CDR2 is FQNNGV. V gave up 4 bases and J gave up 4 bases; unmatched junction bases: 4.

The chain employs TRBV3-1 (or the pseudogene TRBV3-2) and TRBJ2-7, with D possibly matching TRBD1 (5 bases). V was pared by 1 base and J by 4 bases, with 11 bases between. The CDR3 loop spans 14 amino acids. The germline V gene has CDR1 LGHDT and CDR2 YNNKEL (reference sequence). CDR3 residues: CASSQVGRLYEQYF. In DNA, the CDR3 is TGTGCCAGCAGCCAAGTGGGGCGGCTATACGAGCAGTACTTC.

This chain links TRBV25-1 with TRBJ2-5, with D perhaps matching TRBD1 (7 bases). V shed 6 bases and J shed 4 bases, with 12 bases lying between them. The CDR3 runs 13 residues. In germline, CDR1 is MGHDK, CDR2 SYGVNS. In DNA, the CDR3 is TGTGCCAGCAGACCAGGGGGGCGAGAGACCCAGTACTTC. It encodes CASRPGGRETQYF. The full variable domain, its missing parts supplied by reference TRBV25-1 and TRBJ2-5, is EADIYQTPRYLVIGTGKKITLECSQTMGHDKMYWYQQDPGMELHLIHYSYGVNSTEKGDLSSESTVSRIRTEHFPLTLESARPSHTSQYLCASRPGGRETQYFGPGTRLLVL.

The chain recombines TRBV6-2 or TRBV6-3 with TRBJ2-1, with TRBD2 as a possible D gene (6 bases). Germline CDR1 is MNHEY and CDR2 is SVGEGT. The CDR3 consists of 14 residues. V was pared by 0 bases and J by 4 bases, with 7 bases between. The CDR3 sequence is CASSYSGGYNEQFF. In DNA, the CDR3 is TGTGCCAGCAGTTACTCCGGAGGGTACAATGAGCAGTTCTTC.

The chain combines TRBV2 with TRBJ1-1, with D perhaps TRBD1 (5 bases). This CDR3 spans 14 amino acids. Trimming cost V 6 bases and J 11 bases, with 22 bases left between them. CDR1 SNHLY and CDR2 FYNNEI come from the germline V gene. Here the CDR3 DNA reads TGTGCCAGCAGAACCGGGACTTCGGTATTCTGGGCTTTCTTT. Protein sequence: CASRTGTSVFWAFF.

This chain joins TRBV28 and TRBJ1-2, with D possibly TRBD1 on 5 matching bases. The V end was cut by 4 bases, the J end by 8 bases, with 20 bases between. CDR3 length equals 15 residues. The germline CDR1 and CDR2 sequences are MDHEN and SYDVKM. The CDR3 spells CASSSPGGMGLGYTF. The CDR3, as DNA: TGTGCCAGCAGTTCCCCCGGGGGGATGGGTCTCGGCTACACCTTC.

Note on this clone: Other DNA sequences in this sample translate to the same CDR3. The rearrangement uses TRBV9 and TRBJ1-1, with D unclear. V was cut by 0 bases and J by 1 base, with 7 bases left in between. Germline loops: CDR1 SGDLS, CDR2 YYNGEE. This CDR3 has 14 amino acids. The CDR3 loop is CASSVVSGNTEAFF. In DNA, the CDR3 is TGTGCCAGCAGCGTAGTATCCGGGAACACTGAAGCTTTCTTT. The entire variable domain, with the rest obtained from reference TRBV9 and TRBJ1-1, is as follows: DSGVTQTPKHLITATGQRVTLRCSPRSGDLSVYWYQQSLDQGLQFLIQYYNGEERAKGNILERFSAQQFPDLHSELNLSSLELGDSALYFCASSVVSGNTEAFFGQGTRLTVV.

V is TRBV30 and J is TRBJ1-2; the D is unclear. The CDR3 runs to 12 residues. Trimming cost V 6 bases and J 8 bases, with 16 bases left between them. The germline V gene has CDR1 GTSNPN and CDR2 SVGIG (reference sequence). The CDR3 here is CACPDWFGGYTF. In nucleotides, the CDR3 is TGTGCCTGTCCGGACTGGTTTGGCGGCTACACCTTC.

The rearrangement links TRBV28 to TRBJ2-7; the match to TRBD1 covers 7 bases. Germline lookup yields CDR1 MDHEN and CDR2 SYDVKM. The CDR3 totals 13 residues. After removal of 4 bases from V and 4 bases from J, the junction contained 4 bases not matched to a gene. The CDR3 DNA is TGTGCCAGCAGTTCCCCAGGGGGATACGAGCAGTACTTC. Encoded protein: CASSSPGGYEQYF.

The rearrangement uses TRBV27 and TRBJ2-5, with TRBD2 matching 13 bases. V lost 5 bases to trimming and J lost 4 bases; unmatched junction nucleotides: 4. From germline, CDR1 is MNHEY and CDR2 SMNVEV (reference sequence). This CDR3 is 15 amino acids long. CDR3 amino acids: CASSPLAGGGETQYF. In nucleotides, the CDR3 is TGTGCCAGCAGTCCACTAGCGGGGGGGGGAGAGACCCAGTACTTC.

This clone was counted between two and nine times. The J gene is TRBJ2-2, the V gene TRBV27, with a weak D call TRBD2 (6 bases). Trimming pared 7 bases from V and 5 bases from J, leaving 14 bases between. The CDR3 is 14 amino acids. CDR1 is MNHEY, CDR2 SMNVEV, per germline (reference sequence). CDR3 sequence (DNA): TGTGCCAGCATCAATACCGGGGGAACCGGGGAGCTGTTTTTT. It translates to CASINTGGTGELFF.